Listed below are T cell receptor beta chains from one sample, sequenced in a study of T cell responses to AZD1222 COVID-19 vaccine. The method was immunoSEQ multiplex PCR; TCRdb's version includes in-frame clones alone and lacks a portion of them. The repertoire has 110,000 to 150,000 clones, 85% to 95% of them found once; the top ten carry less than 15%. The input for sequencing was peripheral blood, taken after recovery from COVID-19. These receptors were collected from an adult who had recovered from COVID-19. CDR3s include the opening cysteine and the closing phenylalanine or tryptophan. The D gene is left open where the match is weak. Size is omitted from some rows. Given values are once, few, many or a class for expanded clones.

>TRBV14|TRBJ1-3|NA|NA
TGTGCCAGCAGCCAAGAATCATTTCCGGGCCTAGCCTCTGGAAACACCATATATTTT
CASSQESFPGLASGNTIYF
>TRBV19|TRBJ2-7|NA|TRBD1
TGTGCCAGTAGTATTTATATGGGACAGGGAGGCTACGAGCAGTACTTC
CASSIYMGQGGYEQYF
>TRBV11-2|TRBJ1-2|NA|NA
TGTGCCAGCAGCTCCGAAGGGGTTGGCTACACCTTC
CASSSEGVGYTF
>TRBV27|TRBJ1-6|NA|TRBD1
TGTGCCAGCAGTTCCGGGACAGGGAGTGACTCCTATAATTCACCCCTCCACTTT
CASSSGTGSDSYNSPLHF
>TRBV28|TRBJ2-1|NA|TRBD2
TGTGCCAGCAGTCTGATGACTAGCGGGCCGTACAATGAGCAGTTCTTC
CASSLMTSGPYNEQFF
>TRBV28|TRBJ1-3|NA|NA
TGTGCCAGCAGTTTATATACAGCCGTTCTCTCTGGAAACACCATATATTTT
CASSLYTAVLSGNTIYF
>TRBV28|TRBJ1-5|NA|NA
TGTGCCAGCAGACCTCATAGCAATCAGCCCCAGCATTTT
CASRPHSNQPQHF
>TRBV28|TRBJ1-1|NA|NA
TGTGCCAGCAGCCATCGGGCCGATAGCACTGAAGCTTTCTTT
CASSHRADSTEAFF
>TRBV4-1|TRBJ2-7|NA|NA
TGCGCCAGCAGCCCCGGGACGGACGCCTACGAGCAGTACTTC
CASSPGTDAYEQYF
>TRBV12-3/TRBV12-4|TRBJ2-7|NA|NA
TGTGCCAGCAGTTTGATAGGATCCTACGAGCAGTACTTC
CASSLIGSYEQYF
>TRBV6-5|TRBJ1-5|NA|NA
TGTGCCAGCATTCTAAACCCGGGAGCAACGCAGCCCCAGCATTTT
CASILNPGATQPQHF
>TRBV5-4|TRBJ1-4|NA|TRBD1
TGTGCCAGCAGCTCGACGAGGGGGACAGGTGAAAAACTGTTTTTT
CASSSTRGTGEKLFF
>TRBV19|TRBJ2-1|once|NA
TGTGCCAGTAGTACTAGTGTCTTTTTCGATGAGCAGTTCTTC
CASSTSVFFDEQFF
>TRBV7-9|TRBJ2-1|NA|NA
TGTGCCAGCAGCCCCTCATCCTACAATGAGCAGTTCTTC
CASSPSSYNEQFF
>TRBV7-3|TRBJ2-5|NA|NA
TGTGCCAGCAGCTTAGGGCAGGGCCAAGAGACCCAGTACTTC
CASSLGQGQETQYF
>TRBV10-2|TRBJ2-1|NA|NA
TGCGCCAGCAGTGTTAACAGCTACAATGAGCAGTTCTTC
CASSVNSYNEQFF
>TRBV18|TRBJ2-3|NA|TRBD2
TGTGCCAGCTCACCCCCTGGGACTAGAAATTTTGCCGATACGCAGTATTTT
CASSPPGTRNFADTQYF
>TRBV19|TRBJ1-5|NA|NA
TGTGCCAGTAGTATAGGGAATAGCAATCAGCCCCAGCATTTT
CASSIGNSNQPQHF
>TRBV18|TRBJ1-1|NA|NA
TGTGCCAGCTCACCACCGAGGTATATGGACACTGAAGCTTTCTTT
CASSPPRYMDTEAFF
>TRBV2|TRBJ2-2|NA|NA
TGTGCCAGCAGTGAGGGAGGGGAGCTGTTTTTT
CASSEGGELFF
>TRBV7-3|TRBJ1-6|few|NA
TGTGCCAGCAGCCTCCGTGGGGATTCACCCCTCCACTTT
CASSLRGDSPLHF
>TRBV15|TRBJ2-5|NA|NA
TGTGCCACCAGCAGAGACCGGGGGGCAGTTCAAGAGACCCAGTACTTC
CATSRDRGAVQETQYF
>TRBV28|TRBJ2-1|once|NA
TGTGCCAGCAGGACCGTTGACAGTTACAATGAGCAGTTCTTC
CASRTVDSYNEQFF
>TRBV10-1|TRBJ2-2|once|TRBD1
TGCGCCAGCAGACCGGGACAGGGAACCGGGGAGCTGTTTTTT
CASRPGQGTGELFF
>TRBV28|TRBJ2-4|NA|TRBD2
TGTGCCAGCAGTTTTAGGACTAGCGGGGAAAACATTCAGTACTTC
CASSFRTSGENIQYF
>TRBV5-1|TRBJ1-3|NA|NA
TGCGCCAGCAGCTTAGGACAGAGCTCTGGAAACACCATATATTTT
CASSLGQSSGNTIYF
>TRBV2|TRBJ2-2|NA|NA
TGTGCCAGCAGTCGGGACTGGAACACCGGGGAGCTGTTTTTT
CASSRDWNTGELFF
>TRBV9|TRBJ2-7|once|NA
TGTGCCAGCAGCGCCCGCGGTGAGCTTTGGGACGAGCAGTACTTC
CASSARGELWDEQYF
>TRBV5-1|TRBJ1-5|NA|NA
TGCGCCAGCAGCCCAACAGGGAAAGGCAATCAGCCCCAGCATTTT
CASSPTGKGNQPQHF
>TRBV15|TRBJ2-7|NA|TRBD2
TGTGCCACCAGCAGAGATACAGGACTAGCGGTTTCCTACGAGCAGTACTTC
CATSRDTGLAVSYEQYF
>TRBV10-3|TRBJ2-3|NA|NA
TGTGCCATCAGTATCGGCGGGGATACGCAGTATTTT
CAISIGGDTQYF
>TRBV7-9|TRBJ2-7|NA|TRBD1
TGTGCCAGCAGCATGGACAGGGCGTACGAGCAGTACTTC
CASSMDRAYEQYF
>TRBV7-9|TRBJ1-5|NA|TRBD1
TGTGCCAGCAGCCCCTCCTTGACAGGGAGAAATCAGCCCCAGCATTTT
CASSPSLTGRNQPQHF
>TRBV30|TRBJ1-6|NA|NA
TGTGCCTGGAGTGCCCGGCGGAAGCCTTCACCCCTCCACTTT
CAWSARRKPSPLHF
>TRBV18|TRBJ1-2|NA|NA
TGTGCCAGCTCACCCCTCCAGGCCCCCCGAAAGCATGGCTACACCTTC
CASSPLQAPRKHGYTF
>TRBV10-2|TRBJ1-2|NA|NA
TGCGCCAGCAGTGAGGGTCCGTCCTGGGATGGCTACACCTTC
CASSEGPSWDGYTF
>TRBV28|TRBJ2-3|NA|TRBD2
TGTGCCAGCAGTTCGGCCCTGGGACTAGCAGATTCAGATACGCAGTATTTT
CASSSALGLADSDTQYF
>TRBV7-2|TRBJ2-7|NA|TRBD2
TGTGCCAGCAGCTGGCCGGGACTAGCGGGAGACACAGTCTACGAGCAGTACTTC
CASSWPGLAGDTVYEQYF
>TRBV28|TRBJ2-2|NA|TRBD2
TGTGCCAGCTCAAGGTGGGGAGGGGCCGGCACCGGGGAGCTGTTTTTT
CASSRWGGAGTGELFF
>TRBV6-5|TRBJ2-7|NA|NA
TGTGCCAGCAGCGACGGGACTCTAACTACCTACGAGCAGTACTTC
CASSDGTLTTYEQYF
>TRBV4-2|TRBJ2-7|NA|NA
TGTGCCAGCAGCCAAGATCCTACAGGTACAACCTACGAGCAGTACTTC
CASSQDPTGTTYEQYF
>TRBV5-6|TRBJ1-5|NA|NA
TGTGCCAGCAGCTTGGCTAGGGGATCAGGCAATCAGCCCCAGCATTTT
CASSLARGSGNQPQHF
>TRBV11-2|TRBJ2-4|NA|TRBD2
TGTGCCAGCAGCTTAGAAGGACTAGCGGGAATTGGGGCCAAAAACATTCAGTACTTC
CASSLEGLAGIGAKNIQYF
>TRBV10-3|TRBJ1-2|NA|NA
TGTGCCACGAGGGCTAACTATGGCTACACCTTC
CATRANYGYTF
>TRBV19|TRBJ2-7|NA|NA
TGTGCCAGTAGTATTCGGCTCCAGGTGTTAACCTACGAGCAGTACTTC
CASSIRLQVLTYEQYF
>TRBV2|TRBJ2-7|NA|NA
TGTGCCAGCGGGGAGGGGGGCAGCGACTACGAGCAGTACTTC
CASGEGGSDYEQYF
>TRBV28|TRBJ1-2|NA|NA
TGTGCCAGCAGCCTCTCGTACAGAGCTAACTATGGCTACACCTTC
CASSLSYRANYGYTF
>TRBV3-1/TRBV3-2|TRBJ1-2|NA|TRBD1
TGTGCCAGCAGCCAACCGGACAGGGGAGCCTATGGCTACACCTTC
CASSQPDRGAYGYTF
>TRBV5-1|TRBJ2-1|NA|TRBD2
TGCGCCAGCAGCTCACCGGGACTAGCGGGAGTCCATGAGCAGTTCTTC
CASSSPGLAGVHEQFF